Following are 13 T cell receptor beta chains from one sample sequenced in a study of CD8+ T cells in alopecia areata. RNA was extracted and reverse transcribed into cDNA as the sequencing template. The table came from immunoSEQ multiplex PCR; TCRdb's copy has only in-frame clones and leaves some out. Of 160,000 or so clones listed, roughly 50% were seen once; the top ten hold 16%. Treatment meaning: oral pan-JAK inhibitor, 5-10 mg twice daily. Sequenced material: CD4+ T cells sorted from blood, taken at approximately week 60, from a patient treated with tofacitinib. These receptors were taken from a human donor with alopecia areata.

CDR3 coding DNA: TGCGCCAGCAGTTCCCCTTTCCAGGGGGGGGGCGGGTATACGCAGTATTTT. Translation gives CASSSPFQGGGGYTQYF. This chain joins TRBV10-2 and TRBJ2-3; D possibly uses TRBD1 or TRBD2 (7 bases each). The V gene's germline CDR1 is WSHSY and CDR2 SAAADI. V was shortened by 5 bases and J by 7 bases, with 25 bases between the two germline ends. The length of the CDR3 is 17 residues.

This clone was observed a handful of times. The CDR3 nucleotides are TGTGCCAGCCAACCTACCGGGACAGGGGGCTCAGATACGCAGTATTTT. This encodes CASQPTGTGGSDTQYF. This rearrangement joins TRBV25-1 to TRBJ2-3, with 12 bases aligning to TRBD1. CDR3 length: 16 amino acids. V shed 8 bases, J shed 4 bases, and the junction held 10 bases outside the gene matches. CDR1 is MGHDK and CDR2 is SYGVNS in the germline V gene.

V gene TRBV18 combines with J gene TRBJ2-7; 7 bases match TRBD1. CDR1 is KGHSH and CDR2 is LQKENI in the germline V gene. Germline trimming cut 6 bases from V and 5 bases from J; bases unmatched to any gene: 7. The CDR3 length is 13 residues. DNA for the CDR3: TGTGCCAGCTCTCGGGGACAGATCAACGAGCAGTACTTC. This gives the protein CASSRGQINEQYF.

The chain is built from TRBV30 and TRBJ2-3, with 10 bases fitting TRBD1. From germline, CDR1 is GTSNPN and CDR2 SVGIG (reference sequence). With 5 bases clipped from V and 4 bases from J, the junction kept 6 bases outside the gene matches. This CDR3 has 14 residues. The DNA for the CDR3 is TGTGCCTGGGCCACCGGGACAGGGGCAGATACGCAGTATTTT. Its translation is CAWATGTGADTQYF.

This chain joins TRBV19 and TRBJ2-7; 8 bases are shared with TRBD2. V shed 7 bases, J shed 5 bases, and the junction held 4 bases outside the gene matches. Germline V gives CDR1 LNHDA, CDR2 SQIVND (reference sequence). The CDR3 is 12 residues long. This CDR3 reads CASIGGGNEQYF. The DNA of the CDR3 is TGTGCCAGTATAGGCGGGGGGAACGAGCAGTACTTC.

The chain has TRBV6-6 and TRBJ1-1; D not certain. Deletions cut 4 bases from V and 0 bases from J, with 12 bases between. CDR3 length: 15 amino acids. The germline V gene has CDR1 MNHNY and CDR2 SVGAGI (reference sequence). CDR3 loop: CASSWSDPMNTEAFF. CDR3 sequence (DNA): TGTGCCAGCAGTTGGTCAGACCCCATGAACACTGAAGCTTTCTTT.

The chain recombines TRBV2 with TRBJ2-5; TRBD2 matches at 11 bases. The V and J ends lost 4 bases and 2 bases, in that order; junction bases with no gene match: 0. This CDR3 region has 14 residues. CDR1 and CDR2 (germline): SNHLY, FYNNEI. The CDR3 region has the DNA TGTGCCAGCAGTGGGACTAGCGGGCAAGAGACCCAGTACTTC. It translates to CASSGTSGQETQYF.

This clone came up a few times. J is TRBJ2-1 and V is TRBV29-1; D is perhaps TRBD1 (6 bases). Trimming took off 5 bases at V and 5 bases at J, with 16 bases between the two ends. The length of the CDR3 is 14 residues. CDR1 SQVTM and CDR2 ANQGSEA come from the germline V gene. Here the CDR3 reads CSVSTGRANNEQFF. CDR3 nucleotide sequence: TGCAGCGTTTCCACAGGGCGAGCGAACAATGAGCAGTTCTTC.

The chain carries TRBV29-1 and TRBJ1-2; the D is unclear. The V end lost 1 base, the J end lost 7 bases, and 13 bases lay between the germline ends. The CDR3 totals 13 residues. Germline CDR1 reads SQVTM; CDR2 reads ANQGSEA. In DNA, the CDR3 is TGCAGCGTTGAAGTCCAGCGAGTTGGTGGCTACACCTTC. Translation gives CSVEVQRVGGYTF.

This clone has more than one count but fewer than ten. The V and J genes are TRBV14 and TRBJ2-3, with 7 bases that match TRBD1. Germline V gives CDR1 SGHDN, CDR2 FVKESK. The J segment lost 6 bases and the V segment lost 1 base, leaving 7 bases of the junction unmatched. This CDR3 is built from 15 residues. CDR3 nucleotides: TGTGCCAGCAGCCAAGTAAGGGGGCGTGTCGATACGCAGTATTTT. As protein: CASSQVRGRVDTQYF.

This chain links TRBV5-1 with TRBJ2-7; D perhaps matches TRBD1 (6 bases). The V and J ends lost 0 bases and 6 bases respectively, with 16 bases between them. The CDR3 has 15 residues. Germline assignment: CDR1 SGHRS and CDR2 YFSETQ. The CDR3 loop is CASSLDERTAAEQYF. CDR3 sequence (DNA): TGCGCCAGCAGCTTGGACGAAAGGACAGCGGCCGAGCAGTACTTC.

This clone was observed a handful of times. This rearrangement joins TRBV6-5 to TRBJ2-7, with 7 bases lining up with TRBD1. The trim removed 2 bases at V and 6 bases at J, leaving 7 bases unmatched. The CDR3 runs 14 residues. The germline CDR1 and CDR2 sequences are MNHEY and SVGAGI. In DNA form, the CDR3 reads TGTGCCAGCAGTTACGGGCGACAGGGCAGCGAGCAGTACTTC. This sequence encodes CASSYGRQGSEQYF.

V and J are TRBV5-1 and TRBJ2-5, with TRBD2 identical over 9 bases. Germline assignment: CDR1 SGHRS and CDR2 YFSETQ. The V segment lost 4 bases and the J segment 4 bases; nucleotides outside the gene matches: 5. The CDR3 consists of 14 residues. The CDR3 sequence: CASSVSSGVETQYF. CDR3 nucleotides: TGCGCCAGCAGCGTATCTAGCGGGGTAGAGACCCAGTACTTC.